The rows below give T cell receptor beta chains drawn from one sample of a study of early T cells in non-severe SARS-CoV-2 infection. MiXCR was run by TCRdb on the 5' RACE reads, yielding one entry per CDR3 protein. This sample has 35,000 to 55,000 distinct CDR3 sequences, with 11% found just once. The sample consisted of whole blood. The receptors here all came from an adult who was a healthcare worker with PCR-confirmed SARS-CoV-2 infection or an uninfected control (not recorded which). CDR3s include the opening cysteine and the closing phenylalanine or tryptophan. D genes are given only for firm matches. Clone sizes are given selectively: once, few, many, or a class where the clone is expanded.

clone_size d_call j_call v_call cdr3_nt cdr3_aa
many - TRBJ2-1 TRBV12-3/TRBV12-4 TGTGCCAGCAGTCTACAGGTTGGTGAGCAGTTCTTC CASSLQVGEQFF
many - TRBJ2-3 TRBV20-1 TGCAGTGCTAGCGGGAGCACAGATACGCAGTATTTT CSASGSTDTQYF
many TRBD1 TRBJ2-1 TRBV20-1 TGCAGTGCTACTGACCCCGGACAGGGGGCCTACAATGAGCAGTTCTTC CSATDPGQGAYNEQFF
many - TRBJ1-2 TRBV5-6 TGTGCCAGCAGCCCCTTCGCGGGCTATGGCTACACCTTC CASSPFAGYGYTF
many - TRBJ1-1 TRBV6-6 TGTGCCAGCAACGAACACAGGTGGGGAGCTTTCTTT CASNEHRWGAFF
- - TRBJ1-5 TRBV5-1 TGCGCCAGCAGCTTGGCCGGGGACGATCGCAATCAGCCCCAGCATTTT CASSLAGDDRNQPQHF
- - TRBJ2-3 TRBV7-9 TGTGCCAGCGGCCGGAGGGACAGCCTAGCAGGTTCCACAGATACGCAGTATTTT CASGRRDSLAGSTDTQYF
few - TRBJ2-7 TRBV28 TGTGCCAGCAGTTTAGCGGGATACGGATACGAGCAGTACTTC CASSLAGYGYEQYF
many - TRBJ2-7 TRBV6-2/TRBV6-3 TGTGCCAGCAGATCCACGGGGCGGCACGAGCAGTACTTC CASRSTGRHEQYF
many - TRBJ2-2 TRBV7-3 TGTGCCAGCAGCTTGGGAGCCATTATGAACACCGGGGAGCTGTTTTTT CASSLGAIMNTGELFF